This is a list of T cell receptor beta chains from one sample in a study of blood T cell repertoires in COVID-19. Clones were sequenced by immunoSEQ multiplex PCR, and TCRdb holds only the in-frame ones, with some missing. The sample comprises around 100,000 clones, around 90% of which are singletons, and around 6% rests with the top ten. The sample comprised peripheral blood. The receptors stem from a human donor in a cohort sampled during active COVID-19. CDR3s include the opening cysteine and the closing phenylalanine or tryptophan. The D gene is left open where the match is weak. A clone size is listed for some rows: how often the clone was seen (once, few, many), or a class if it is expanded.

V	D	J	size	CDR3	DNA
TRBV6-2/TRBV6-3	-	TRBJ1-5	-	CASSSGVRPGNQPQHF	TGTGCCAGCAGTTCGGGCGTTCGCCCGGGGAATCAGCCCCAGCATTTT
TRBV11-3	-	TRBJ2-1	-	CASSPSGGTNEQFF	TGTGCCAGCAGCCCCTCCGGAGGGACCAATGAGCAGTTCTTC
TRBV27	TRBD2	TRBJ2-3	few	CASSLGLATDTQYF	TGTGCCAGCAGTCTGGGACTAGCCACAGATACGCAGTATTTT
TRBV6-1	-	TRBJ2-7	few	CASSEFRGLEQYF	TGTGCCAGCAGTGAATTCCGAGGGCTTGAGCAGTACTTC
TRBV28	TRBD1	TRBJ1-2	-	CASSRDRAIYGYTF	TGTGCCAGCAGCCGGGACAGGGCCATCTATGGCTACACCTTC
TRBV11-2	TRBD2	TRBJ2-1	-	CASSPRPGTSRYNEQFF	TGTGCCAGCAGCCCGCGGCCCGGGACTAGCAGGTACAATGAGCAGTTCTTC
TRBV6-2/TRBV6-3	-	TRBJ1-6	-	CASSYASSYNSPLHF	TGTGCCAGCAGTTATGCTAGCTCCTATAATTCACCCCTCCACTTT
TRBV27	TRBD1	TRBJ1-1	-	CASSSIGQGFTEAFF	TGTGCCAGCAGTTCTATAGGACAGGGATTTACTGAAGCTTTCTTT
TRBV25-1	TRBD2	TRBJ2-3	-	CASSERTSGTDTQYF	TGTGCCAGCAGTGAACGCACTAGCGGCACAGATACGCAGTATTTT
TRBV6-6	-	TRBJ1-2	-	CASSPGIYGYTF	TGTGCCAGCAGCCCCGGGATCTATGGCTACACCTTC
TRBV10-2	-	TRBJ1-2	-	CASSGTGLNGYTF	TGCGCCAGCAGTGGTACAGGGTTAAATGGCTACACCTTC
TRBV5-5	-	TRBJ2-5	-	CASSGLQETQYF	TGTGCCAGCTCCGGACTGCAAGAGACCCAGTACTTC
TRBV6-1	-	TRBJ2-5	-	CASSDQGVETQYF	TGTGCCAGCAGTGATCAAGGGGTGGAGACCCAGTACTTC
TRBV7-2	-	TRBJ2-7	-	CASSLDGGFYEQYF	TGTGCCAGCAGCTTAGATGGGGGCTTCTACGAGCAGTACTTC
TRBV6-2/TRBV6-3	TRBD2	TRBJ2-5	-	CASSQPSGRAWETQYF	TGTGCCAGCAGTCAACCTAGCGGGAGGGCCTGGGAGACCCAGTACTTC
TRBV18	-	TRBJ2-3	-	CASSPQGEILIGTDTQYF	TGTGCCAGCTCACCACAGGGGGAAATATTGATAGGCACAGATACGCAGTATTTT
TRBV7-8	TRBD1	TRBJ1-5	-	CASSRDRVGNQPQHF	TGTGCCAGCAGTCGTGACAGGGTAGGCAATCAGCCCCAGCATTTT
TRBV7-2	TRBD1	TRBJ1-3	-	CASGKQGALGNTIYF	TGTGCCAGCGGCAAACAGGGGGCGCTTGGAAACACCATATATTTT
TRBV3-1/TRBV3-2	-	TRBJ2-2	-	CASSQAGFTGELFF	TGTGCCAGCAGCCAAGCCGGGTTCACCGGGGAGCTGTTTTTT
TRBV19	-	TRBJ1-1	-	CASSLANTEAFF	TGTGCCAGTAGTCTGGCGAACACTGAAGCTTTCTTT
TRBV5-1	-	TRBJ2-2	-	CASSFTSGANTGELFF	TGCGCCAGCAGCTTTACATCAGGGGCCAACACCGGGGAGCTGTTTTTT
TRBV2	TRBD1	TRBJ1-2	-	CASSEDQGEYGYTF	TGTGCCAGCAGTGAAGATCAGGGGGAGTATGGCTACACCTTC
TRBV19	-	TRBJ2-3	-	CASSIEWGGPGDTQYF	TGTGCCAGTAGTATAGAATGGGGGGGGCCTGGAGATACGCAGTATTTT
TRBV4-1	-	TRBJ1-2	-	CASSQVTAANYGYTF	TGCGCCAGCAGCCAAGTGACAGCTGCTAACTATGGCTACACCTTC
TRBV9	TRBD2	TRBJ2-3	-	CASSVEIPGLAEGTDTQYF	TGTGCCAGCAGCGTAGAGATTCCCGGACTAGCGGAAGGTACAGATACGCAGTATTTT
TRBV14	-	TRBJ1-1	-	CASSHIAGGMTEAFF	TGTGCCAGCAGCCACATAGCGGGGGGGATGACTGAAGCTTTCTTT
TRBV14	-	TRBJ2-2	-	CASSQDFRFGELFF	TGTGCCAGCAGCCAAGATTTCCGGTTTGGGGAGCTGTTTTTT
TRBV2	-	TRBJ1-3	-	CASSERRTAIYF	TGTGCCAGCAGTGAAAGAAGGACAGCCATATATTTT
TRBV2	-	TRBJ1-5	-	CASTPRGSQPQHF	TGTGCCAGCACTCCCAGGGGCAGTCAGCCCCAGCATTTT
TRBV6-5	TRBD1	TRBJ1-1	once	CASSWDRDRENAEAFF	TGTGCCAGCAGTTGGGACCGGGACAGGGAAAATGCTGAAGCTTTCTTT
TRBV2	-	TRBJ2-7	-	CASSEAAYEQYF	TGTGCCAGCAGTGAAGCGGCTTACGAGCAGTACTTC
TRBV7-2	TRBD1	TRBJ1-2	-	CASSELAGQGLIYGYTF	TGTGCCAGCAGCGAGTTAGCGGGACAGGGTCTGATCTATGGCTACACCTTC
TRBV27	TRBD1	TRBJ2-5	once	CASSLYQGEKTQYF	TGTGCCAGCAGTTTATACCAGGGGGAGAAGACCCAGTACTTC
TRBV30	-	TRBJ1-2	-	CACPHREKSYGYTF	TGTGCCTGCCCACACAGGGAAAAATCCTATGGCTACACCTTC
TRBV25-1	-	TRBJ1-6	-	CASGGGGGNSPLHF	TGTGCCAGCGGGGGGGGTGGTGGTAATTCACCCCTCCACTTT
TRBV2	TRBD1	TRBJ1-5	-	CASSVQGLRQPQHF	TGTGCCAGCAGTGTACAGGGGTTAAGACAGCCCCAGCATTTT
TRBV7-9	-	TRBJ2-7	-	CASSLTEAQYF	TGTGCCAGCAGCTTGACAGAGGCCCAGTACTTC
TRBV6-5	TRBD1	TRBJ1-1	-	CASYRTGMNTEAFF	TGTGCCAGCTATAGGACAGGGATGAACACTGAAGCTTTCTTT
TRBV11-2	TRBD2	TRBJ2-7	-	CASSLGSGTQYEQYF	TGTGCCAGCAGCTTAGGTAGCGGGACCCAATACGAGCAGTACTTC
TRBV9	TRBD1	TRBJ2-7	-	CASSPDAATGLYEQYF	TGTGCCAGCAGCCCTGACGCCGCGACAGGGCTCTACGAGCAGTACTTC
TRBV19	-	TRBJ1-5	-	CASSMGAGSNQPQHF	TGTGCCAGTAGTATGGGGGCAGGGAGCAATCAGCCCCAGCATTTT
TRBV28	-	TRBJ1-2	once	CASSEDPPGSGVYGYTF	TGTGCCAGCAGCGAAGATCCACCAGGAAGCGGGGTCTATGGCTACACCTTC
TRBV10-1	TRBD2	TRBJ2-2	-	CASRTSANTGELFF	TGCGCCTCTCGGACTAGCGCGAACACCGGGGAGCTGTTTTTT
TRBV30	TRBD1	TRBJ2-7	-	CAWRGTGRGEQYF	TGTGCCTGGAGAGGGACAGGGCGCGGCGAGCAGTACTTC
TRBV5-4	TRBD1	TRBJ2-1	-	CASSLQGATSYNEQFF	TGTGCCAGCAGCTTGCAGGGGGCCACCTCCTACAATGAGCAGTTCTTC
TRBV2	TRBD1	TRBJ1-5	-	CASSEVSPGQGVIYSNQPQHF	TGTGCCAGCAGTGAAGTCTCCCCAGGCCAGGGGGTGATTTATAGCAATCAGCCCCAGCATTTT